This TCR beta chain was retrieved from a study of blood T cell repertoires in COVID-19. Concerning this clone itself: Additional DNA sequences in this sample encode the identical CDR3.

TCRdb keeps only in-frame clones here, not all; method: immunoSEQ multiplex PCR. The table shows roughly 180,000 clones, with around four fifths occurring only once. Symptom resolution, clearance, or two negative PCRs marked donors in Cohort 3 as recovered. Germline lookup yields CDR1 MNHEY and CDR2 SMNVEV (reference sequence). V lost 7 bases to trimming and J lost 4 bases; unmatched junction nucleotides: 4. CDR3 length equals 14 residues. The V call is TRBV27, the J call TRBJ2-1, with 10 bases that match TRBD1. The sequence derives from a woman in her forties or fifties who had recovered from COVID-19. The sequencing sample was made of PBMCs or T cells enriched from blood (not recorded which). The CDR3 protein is CASTRDRGYNEQFF. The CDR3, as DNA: TGTGCCAGCACCCGGGACAGGGGATACAATGAGCAGTTCTTC.